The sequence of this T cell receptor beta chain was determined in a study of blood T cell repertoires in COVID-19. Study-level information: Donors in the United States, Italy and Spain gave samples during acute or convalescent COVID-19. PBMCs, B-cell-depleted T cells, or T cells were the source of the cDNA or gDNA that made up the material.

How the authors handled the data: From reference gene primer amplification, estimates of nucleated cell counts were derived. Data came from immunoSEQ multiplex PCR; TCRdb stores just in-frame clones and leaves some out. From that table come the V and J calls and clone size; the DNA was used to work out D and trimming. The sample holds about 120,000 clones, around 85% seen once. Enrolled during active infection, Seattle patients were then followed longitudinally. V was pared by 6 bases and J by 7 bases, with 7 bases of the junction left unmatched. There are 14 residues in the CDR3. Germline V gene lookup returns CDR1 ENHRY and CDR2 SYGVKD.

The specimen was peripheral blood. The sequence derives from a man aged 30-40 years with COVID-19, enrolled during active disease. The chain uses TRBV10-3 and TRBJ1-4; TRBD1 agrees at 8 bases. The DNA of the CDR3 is TGTGCCATCAGAATCGGACAGGGAATTGAAAAACTGTTTTTT. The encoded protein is CAIRIGQGIEKLFF.